Listed below are T cell receptor beta chains from one sample, sequenced in a study of post-analysis software for immune sequencing data. Each CDR3 protein gets one entry after TCRdb re-called the PCR reads with MiXCR. The top ten clones hold 4.9% of a sample with about 770,000 distinct CDR3 sequences, roughly 46% of them seen once. Sequencing was carried out using blood. The receptors come from a girl between 10 and 17 years old with multiple sclerosis. Each CDR3 is given with its conserved first and last residue. D genes are given only for firm matches. Size is stated for part of the rows, as once, few or many counts, or as a class when the clone is expanded.

>TRBJ2-5|TRBV6-5|.|.
TGTGCCAGCAGTTACTCCCCAGGGGAAGAGACCCAGTACTTC
CASSYSPGEETQYF
>TRBJ2-3|TRBV12-3/TRBV12-4|.|.
TGTGCCAGCAGTTTCGGGACCGCAGATATGCAGTATTTT
CASSFGTADMQYF
>TRBJ1-2|TRBV3-1|.|.
TGTGCCAGCAGCCATTACCGGACAGAGGGCTACACCTTC
CASSHYRTEGYTF
>TRBJ2-1|TRBV18|TRBD2|.
TGTGCCAGCTCACCAATGACTAGCGGGATTGGGTCCTACAATGAGCAGTTCTTC
CASSPMTSGIGSYNEQFF
>TRBJ2-7|TRBV5-1|TRBD2|few
TGCGCCAGCAGCTTGTCCAGAGGTAGCGGGTCCTACGAGCAGTACTTC
CASSLSRGSGSYEQYF
>TRBJ2-3|TRBV5-1|TRBD1|.
TGCGCCAGCAGCGTAGGGACAGGTGCGCAGTATTTT
CASSVGTGAQYF
>TRBJ2-7|TRBV6-5|TRBD1|few
TGTGCCAGCAGTTACGACCGGGACAGGAGCTACGAGCAGTACTTC
CASSYDRDRSYEQYF
>TRBJ2-2|TRBV24-1|TRBD1|.
TGTGCCACCAGTGATTTCGGGACAGGGGGCGCAGGATCCAACACCGGGGAGCTGTTTTTT
CATSDFGTGGAGSNTGELFF
>TRBJ2-7|TRBV29-1|.|.
TGCAGCGTTGAACCTCTGAGGTCTTACGAGCAGTACTTC
CSVEPLRSYEQYF
>TRBJ2-7|TRBV24-1|.|.
TGTGCCACCAGTGACTCCCTGGACTACGAGCAGTACTTC
CATSDSLDYEQYF
>TRBJ2-3|TRBV6-2/TRBV6-3|.|few
TGTGCCAGCAGTTACCGGGTGGGAGGAGATACGCAGTATTTT
CASSYRVGGDTQYF
>TRBJ2-2|TRBV27|TRBD2|once
TGTGCCAGCAGCTTCCAGGGCGGGGGGAACACCGGGGAGCTGTTTTTT
CASSFQGGGNTGELFF
>TRBJ2-7|TRBV6-5|TRBD1|.
TGTGCCAGCAGTTACGGACAGGGGATGATTTCCGAGCAGTACTTC
CASSYGQGMISEQYF
>TRBJ2-3|TRBV7-3|TRBD2|few
TGTGCCAGCAGCTCCCTGACTAGCGGGAGGCACCCAGATACGCAGTATTTT
CASSSLTSGRHPDTQYF
>TRBJ2-7|TRBV20-1|.|.
TGCAGTGCTAGATCCCACGAGCAGTACTTC
CSARSHEQYF
>TRBJ2-7|TRBV15|.|.
TGTGCCACCAGCAGAGGTGGGCAGGGCACCTACGAGCAGTACTTC
CATSRGGQGTYEQYF
>TRBJ2-5|TRBV30|.|.
TGTGCCTGGAGTTGGGGAGCTGGAGAGACCCAGTACTTC
CAWSWGAGETQYF
>TRBJ2-1|TRBV30|TRBD2|once
TGTGCCTGGACTCCCGGGACTAGTTTCTACAATGAGCAGTTCTTC
CAWTPGTSFYNEQFF
>TRBJ2-1|TRBV28|TRBD2|.
TGTGCCAGCAGTTCCACACTAGCGGGAGGCTACAATGAGCAGTTCTTC
CASSSTLAGGYNEQFF
>TRBJ2-1|TRBV18|.|.
TGTGCCAGCTCACTAAATTTGGCTAACTGGATAAGCTCCTACAATGAGCAGTTCTTC
CASSLNLANWISSYNEQFF
>TRBJ2-5|TRBV20-1|.|.
TGCAGTGCTAGAAGGCTCGTCCAAGAGACCCAGTACTTC
CSARRLVQETQYF
>TRBJ2-7|TRBV6-6|.|.
TGTGCCAGCAGTTACAGGGGGGACGAGCAGTACTTC
CASSYRGDEQYF
>TRBJ2-1|TRBV29-1|.|few
TGCAGCGTTGTCGGGGGGCTCATGTACAATGAGCAGTTCTTC
CSVVGGLMYNEQFF
>TRBJ2-5|TRBV28|.|.
TGTGCCAGCAGTTTACAAGAGGGGATAGAGACCCAGTACTTC
CASSLQEGIETQYF
>TRBJ2-1|TRBV20-1|.|.
TGCAGTGCTATCCCAGACAGAGACAATGAGCAGTTCTTC
CSAIPDRDNEQFF